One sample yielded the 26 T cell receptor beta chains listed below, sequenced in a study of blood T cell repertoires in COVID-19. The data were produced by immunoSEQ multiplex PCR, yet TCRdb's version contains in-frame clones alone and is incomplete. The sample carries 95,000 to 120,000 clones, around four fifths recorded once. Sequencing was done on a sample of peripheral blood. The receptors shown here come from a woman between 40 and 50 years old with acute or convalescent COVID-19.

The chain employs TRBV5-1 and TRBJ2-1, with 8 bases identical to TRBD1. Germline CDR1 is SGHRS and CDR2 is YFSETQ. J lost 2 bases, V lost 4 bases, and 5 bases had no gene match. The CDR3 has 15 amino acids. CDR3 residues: CASSPGQGPYNEQFF. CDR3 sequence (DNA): TGCGCCAGCAGCCCCGGACAGGGTCCCTACAATGAGCAGTTCTTC.

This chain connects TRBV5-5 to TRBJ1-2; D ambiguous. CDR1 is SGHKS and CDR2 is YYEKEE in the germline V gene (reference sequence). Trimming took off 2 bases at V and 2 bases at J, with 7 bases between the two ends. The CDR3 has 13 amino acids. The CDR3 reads CASSLTPNYGYTF. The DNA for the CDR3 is TGTGCCAGCAGCTTAACACCCAACTATGGCTACACCTTC. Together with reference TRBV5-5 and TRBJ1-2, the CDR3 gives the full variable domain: DAGVTQSPTHLIKTRGQQVTLRCSPISGHKSVSWYQQVLGQGPQFIFQYYEKEERGRGNFPDRFSARQFPNYSSELNVNALLLGDSALYLCASSLTPNYGYTFGSGTRLTVV.

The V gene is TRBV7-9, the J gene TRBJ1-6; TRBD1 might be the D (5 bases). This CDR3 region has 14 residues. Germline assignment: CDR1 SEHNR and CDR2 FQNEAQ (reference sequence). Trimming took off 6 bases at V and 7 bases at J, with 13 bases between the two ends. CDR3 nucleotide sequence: TGTGCCAGCAGGGGGCAAGGAGAAAATTCACCCCTCCACTTT. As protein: CASRGQGENSPLHF.

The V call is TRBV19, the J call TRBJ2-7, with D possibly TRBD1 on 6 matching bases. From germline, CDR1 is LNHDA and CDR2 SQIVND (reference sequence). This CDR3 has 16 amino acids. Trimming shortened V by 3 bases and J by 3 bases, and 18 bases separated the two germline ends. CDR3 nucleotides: TGTGCCAGTAGTATGAGGGGGACCCTCTCATACTACGAGCAGTACTTC. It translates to CASSMRGTLSYYEQYF.

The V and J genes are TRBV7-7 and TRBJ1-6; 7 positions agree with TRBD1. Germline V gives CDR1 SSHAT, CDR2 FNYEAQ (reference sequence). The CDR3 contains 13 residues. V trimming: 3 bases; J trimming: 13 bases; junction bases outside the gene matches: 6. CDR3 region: CASSLDRGHPLHF. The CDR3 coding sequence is TGTGCCAGCAGCTTGGATAGGGGGCACCCCCTCCACTTT. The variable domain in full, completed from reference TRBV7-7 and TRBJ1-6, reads GAGVSQSPRYKVTKRGQDVTLRCDPISSHATLYWYQQALGQGPEFLTYFNYEAQPDKSGLPSDRFSAERPEGSISTLTIQRTEQRDSAMYRCASSLDRGHPLHFGNGTRLTVT.

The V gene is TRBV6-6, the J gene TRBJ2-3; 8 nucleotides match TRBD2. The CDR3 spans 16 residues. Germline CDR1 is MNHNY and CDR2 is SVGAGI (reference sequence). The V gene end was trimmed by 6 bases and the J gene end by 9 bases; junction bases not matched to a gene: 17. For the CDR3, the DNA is TGTGCCAGCAGCCCTGTGGATGCTAGCGGGTTCAGAACGCAGTATTTT. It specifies CASSPVDASGFRTQYF.

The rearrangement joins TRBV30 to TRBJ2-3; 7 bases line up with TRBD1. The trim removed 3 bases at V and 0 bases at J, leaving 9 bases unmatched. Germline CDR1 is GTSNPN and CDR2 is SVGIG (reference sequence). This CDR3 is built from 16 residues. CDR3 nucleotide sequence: TGTGCCTGGAGCTACAGGGGCCTACCTAGCACAGATACGCAGTATTTT. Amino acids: CAWSYRGLPSTDTQYF. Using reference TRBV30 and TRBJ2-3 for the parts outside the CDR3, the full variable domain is SQTIHQWPATLVQPVGSPLSLECTVEGTSNPNLYWYRQAAGRGLQLLFYSVGIGQISSEVPQNLSASRPQDRQFILSSKKLLLSDSGFYLCAWSYRGLPSTDTQYFGPGTRLTVL.

The CDR3 DNA reads TGTGCCAGCAGCCAAATACGACAGGTCAACACTGAAGCTTTCTTT. It specifies CASSQIRQVNTEAFF. The chain carries TRBV6-5 and TRBJ1-1; a weak D match, TRBD1 (6 bases). Germline CDR1 reads MNHEY; CDR2 reads SVGAGI. V gave up 6 bases and J gave up 2 bases, with 16 bases separating them. This CDR3 comprises 15 residues.

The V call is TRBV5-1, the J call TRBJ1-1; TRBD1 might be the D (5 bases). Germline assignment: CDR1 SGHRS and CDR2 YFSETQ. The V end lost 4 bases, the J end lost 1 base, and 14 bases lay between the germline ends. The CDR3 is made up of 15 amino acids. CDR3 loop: CASSQSGTENTEAFF. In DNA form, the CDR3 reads TGCGCCAGCAGCCAATCCGGGACTGAGAACACTGAAGCTTTCTTT.

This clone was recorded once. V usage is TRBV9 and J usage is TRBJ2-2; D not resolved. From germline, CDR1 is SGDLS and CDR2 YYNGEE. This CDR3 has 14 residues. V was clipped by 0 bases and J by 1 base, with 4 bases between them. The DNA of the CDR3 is TGTGCCAGCAGCGTAGCGGGGAACACCGGGGAGCTGTTTTTT. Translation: CASSVAGNTGELFF. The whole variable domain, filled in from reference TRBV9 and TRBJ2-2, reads DSGVTQTPKHLITATGQRVTLRCSPRSGDLSVYWYQQSLDQGLQFLIQYYNGEERAKGNILERFSAQQFPDLHSELNLSSLELGDSALYFCASSVAGNTGELFFGEGSRLTVL.

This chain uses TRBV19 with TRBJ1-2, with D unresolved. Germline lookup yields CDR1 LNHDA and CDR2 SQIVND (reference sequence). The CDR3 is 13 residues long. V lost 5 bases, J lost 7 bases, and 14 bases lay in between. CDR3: CASSSQEGSGYTF. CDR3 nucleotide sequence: TGTGCCAGTAGTTCCCAGGAGGGCTCTGGCTACACCTTC.

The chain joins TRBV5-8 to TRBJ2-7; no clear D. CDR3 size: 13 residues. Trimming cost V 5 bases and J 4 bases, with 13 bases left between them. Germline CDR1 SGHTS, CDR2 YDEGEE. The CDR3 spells CASSRTVKYEQYF. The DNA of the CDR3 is TGTGCCAGCAGTCGTACAGTAAAGTACGAGCAGTACTTC.

The chain's CDR3 is CASSPGPQGEQYF. CDR3 nucleotides: TGTGCCAGCTCACCAGGACCTCAGGGCGAGCAGTACTTC. V usage is TRBV18 and J usage is TRBJ2-7; a weak D match, TRBD1 (5 bases). Germline CDR1 reads KGHSH; CDR2 reads LQKENI. V was trimmed by 2 bases and J by 6 bases, leaving 11 bases between them. The CDR3 extends over 13 amino acids.

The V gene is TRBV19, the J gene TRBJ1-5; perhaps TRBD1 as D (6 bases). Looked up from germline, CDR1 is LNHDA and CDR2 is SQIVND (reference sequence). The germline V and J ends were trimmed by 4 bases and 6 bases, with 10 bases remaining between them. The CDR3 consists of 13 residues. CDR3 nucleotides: TGTGCCAGTAGTAACAGGGAAGGTCAGCCCCAGCATTTT. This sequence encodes CASSNREGQPQHF.

CDR3 region: CASSMVLAPTQYF. The CDR3 DNA sequence: TGTGCCAGTAGTATGGTCCTAGCCCCTACGCAGTATTTT. The rearrangement links TRBV19 to TRBJ2-3; D perhaps matches TRBD2 (5 bases). Looked up from germline, CDR1 is LNHDA and CDR2 is SQIVND (reference sequence). This CDR3 spans 13 amino acids. With 3 bases removed from V and 8 bases from J, the gap between germline ends came to 12 bases.

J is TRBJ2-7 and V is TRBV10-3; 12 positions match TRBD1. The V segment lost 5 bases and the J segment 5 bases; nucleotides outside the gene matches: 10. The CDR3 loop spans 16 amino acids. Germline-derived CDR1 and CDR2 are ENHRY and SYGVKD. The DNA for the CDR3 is TGTGCCATCAGTCGAGTGGGGGACAGGGGGCGCAACGAGCAGTACTTC. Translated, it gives CAISRVGDRGRNEQYF.

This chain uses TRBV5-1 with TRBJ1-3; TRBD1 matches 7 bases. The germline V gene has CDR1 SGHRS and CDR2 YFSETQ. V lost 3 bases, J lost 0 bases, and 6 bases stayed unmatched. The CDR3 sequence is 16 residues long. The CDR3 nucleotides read TGCGCCAGCAGCTCCAGGACAGGAGACTCTGGAAACACCATATATTTT. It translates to CASSSRTGDSGNTIYF.

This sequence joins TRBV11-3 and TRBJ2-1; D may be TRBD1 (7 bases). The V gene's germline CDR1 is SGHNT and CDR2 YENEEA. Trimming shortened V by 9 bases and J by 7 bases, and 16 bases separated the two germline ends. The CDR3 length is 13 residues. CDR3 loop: CASKGGGGNEQFF. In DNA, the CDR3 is TGTGCCAGTAAAGGGGGCGGAGGGAATGAGCAGTTCTTC.

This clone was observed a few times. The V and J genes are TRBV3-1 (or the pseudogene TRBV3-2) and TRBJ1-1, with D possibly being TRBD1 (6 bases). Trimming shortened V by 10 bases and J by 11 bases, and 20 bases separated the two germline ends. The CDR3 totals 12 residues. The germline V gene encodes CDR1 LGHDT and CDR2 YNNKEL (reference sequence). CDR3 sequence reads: CATRARGEEAFF. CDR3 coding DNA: TGTGCCACCCGGGCCAGGGGCGAAGAGGCTTTCTTT.

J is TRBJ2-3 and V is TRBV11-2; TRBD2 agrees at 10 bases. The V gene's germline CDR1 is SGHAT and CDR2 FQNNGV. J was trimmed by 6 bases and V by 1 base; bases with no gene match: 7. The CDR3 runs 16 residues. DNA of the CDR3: TGTGCCAGCAGCTTAGTTAGCGGGGGGCCCAGGGATACGCAGTATTTT. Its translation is CASSLVSGGPRDTQYF. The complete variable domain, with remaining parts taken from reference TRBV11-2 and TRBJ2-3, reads EAGVAQSPRYKIIEKRQSVAFWCNPISGHATLYWYQQILGQGPKLLIQFQNNGVVDDSQLPKDRFSAERLKGVDSTLKIQPAKLEDSAVYLCASSLVSGGPRDTQYFGPGTRLTVL.

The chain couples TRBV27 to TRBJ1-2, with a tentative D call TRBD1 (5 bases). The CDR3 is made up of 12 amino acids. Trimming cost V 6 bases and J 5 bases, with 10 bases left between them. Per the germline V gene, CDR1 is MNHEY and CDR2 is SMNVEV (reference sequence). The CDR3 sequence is CASSAKGYGYTF. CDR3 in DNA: TGTGCCAGCAGCGCAAAGGGGTATGGCTACACCTTC.

The CDR3 reads CSAKISHNTGELFF. The CDR3 DNA is TGCAGCGCCAAAATTAGTCATAACACCGGGGAGCTGTTTTTT. This chain uses TRBV29-1 with TRBJ2-2; D is undetermined. Germline loops: CDR1 SQVTM, CDR2 ANQGSEA. The V and J ends lost 7 bases and 2 bases respectively, with 14 bases between them. The CDR3 extends over 14 amino acids.

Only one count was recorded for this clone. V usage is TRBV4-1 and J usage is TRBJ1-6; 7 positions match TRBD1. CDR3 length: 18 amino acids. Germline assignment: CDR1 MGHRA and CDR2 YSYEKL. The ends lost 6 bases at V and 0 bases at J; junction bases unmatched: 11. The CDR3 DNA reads TGCGCCAGCAGTCTTCACACAGGGGACAGCTCCTATAATTCACCCCTCCACTTT. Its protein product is CASSLHTGDSSYNSPLHF.

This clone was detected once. CDR3 residues: CATQGDRGRGQPQHF. CDR3 in DNA: TGTGCCACTCAGGGGGACAGGGGGAGAGGTCAGCCCCAGCATTTT. V usage is TRBV2 and J usage is TRBJ1-5; 11 bases agree with TRBD1. Germline CDR1 SNHLY, CDR2 FYNNEI. This CDR3 has 15 amino acids. After removal of 10 bases from V and 6 bases from J, the junction contained 11 bases not matched to a gene.

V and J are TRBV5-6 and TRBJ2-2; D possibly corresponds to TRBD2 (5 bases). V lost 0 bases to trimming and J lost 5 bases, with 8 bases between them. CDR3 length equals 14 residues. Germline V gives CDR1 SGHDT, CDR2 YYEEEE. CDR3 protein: CASSLGGHTGELFF. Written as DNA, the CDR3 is TGTGCCAGCAGCTTGGGAGGGCATACCGGGGAGCTGTTTTTT.

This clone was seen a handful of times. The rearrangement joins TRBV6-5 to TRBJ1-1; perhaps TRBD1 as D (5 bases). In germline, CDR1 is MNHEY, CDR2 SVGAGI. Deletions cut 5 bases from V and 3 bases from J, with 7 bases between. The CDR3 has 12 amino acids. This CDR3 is CASSRGDTEAFF. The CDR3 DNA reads TGTGCCAGCAGTCGGGGGGACACTGAAGCTTTCTTT.